The present TCR beta chain was sequenced within a study of human T cells and chemical hapten exposure. The sample holds many counts of this clonotype. The sample's time point: healthy volunteer bleed at 2 weeks. Unfractionated whole blood yielded the extracted total RNA. In the original analysis: Counts of TCRs in each sample centred on a median of approximately 100,000 and extended from approximately 21,000 to 630,000. One entry per CDR3 protein results from TCRdb running MiXCR on the RACE reads. In this record, the V and J calls reflect TCRdb's handling and not the investigators' own analysis. This sample has about 41,000 distinct CDR3 sequences; roughly 4.5% occur once, and the top ten carry less than 6%. The CDR3 runs 12 residues. V shed 2 bases and J 9 bases; nucleotides not matched to a gene: 3. Germline lookup yields CDR1 MDHEN and CDR2 SYDVKM.

Sequenced material: whole blood. The chain recombines TRBV28 with TRBJ1-1, with 7 bases identical to TRBD1. The receptor comes from a human donor in good health. Some clones in this sample may be carry-over from other donors' samples. The CDR3: CASSLPGQQAFF. The DNA of the CDR3 is TGTGCCAGCAGTTTACCGGGACAGCAAGCTTTCTTT.